This TCR beta chain was sequenced during a study of T cells in Graves' hyperthyroidism and ophthalmopathy. The investigators amplified TCR beta CDR3 regions from RNA transcripts. The primer set for the first-round RT-PCR of the TCR CDR3 was HTBI. MiXCR was run by TCRdb on the multiplex PCR reads, yielding one entry per CDR3 protein. The table records 500,000 to 750,000 distinct CDR3 sequences, about 43% of them present only once. Diagnosis relied on clinical symptoms, serum thyroxine and TRAb, thyroid ultrasound and orbital computed tomography. Study observations and caveats: Prediction of ophthalmopathy progression came a median roughly 6.7 months pre-onset.

In this sample, this clonotype turned up many times. Its antigen is not identified. This CDR3 contains 14 residues. V lost 4 bases and J lost 1, with 11 bases in between. Germline V CDR1 and CDR2: SGHRS, YFSETQ. The sequenced material came from peripheral blood or thyroid tissue (not recorded which). The chain employs TRBV5-1 and TRBJ1-1; maybe TRBD1 (5 bases). The source of this sequence is a woman in her late teens or twenties with Graves' hyperthyroidism. The CDR3 region is CASSPGTANTEAFF. The DNA of the CDR3 is TGCGCCAGCAGCCCGGGGACGGCGAACACTGAAGCTTTCTTT.